The present entry profiles one T cell receptor (beta chain) with its context. Its specificity is not known. The V and J ends lost 5 bases and 5 bases, in that order; junction bases with no gene match: 7. Germline CDR1 MNHNS, CDR2 SASEGT. This CDR3 has 16 amino acids. This entry comes from a study of shared clonotypes between healthy human individuals. Turning to the study itself: Each donor had three CD4 naive, three CD4 memory, two CD8 naive and one CD8 memory plate. Regarding the study as a whole: Sharing across a handful of donors was seen in 4% to 6.5% of naive CD4 clonotypes.

The protocol was immunoSEQ multiplex PCR, while the TCRdb copy is restricted to in-frame clones and leaves out a portion. Of a few million clones listed, about 92% are singletons. All donors qualified as healthy HIV-negative adults and had experienced no recent acute infections or vaccinations. This clonotype was sampled from a man in his late teens or twenties in good health. Sample: naive CD4+ T cells sorted from blood. Subset in this sample: CD45RA+ positively selected. The chain carries TRBV6-1 and TRBJ2-2; 11 positions match TRBD1. The CDR3 nucleotides read TGTGCCAGCAGTCAAGGACAGGGGGCGGGGACCGGGGAGCTGTTTTTT. Protein sequence: CASSQGQGAGTGELFF.